The 10 T cell receptor beta chains reported below all come from one sample, sequenced in a study of cytomegalovirus exposure and HLA in healthy donors. The study ran its PCR with 60 Vbeta and 13 Jbeta primers. The assay was immunoSEQ multiplex PCR, and TCRdb's table has in-frame clones only and misses some. There are about 60,000 clones in the sample; 70% occur only once, and roughly a fifth lies in the top ten. The material sequenced was PBMCs. The source is a woman aged 60-70 years in good health and CMV-seropositive.

This clone showed up just a few times. The chain has TRBV6-6 and TRBJ1-1; D gene uncertain. This CDR3 contains 13 residues. Looked up from germline, CDR1 is MNHNY and CDR2 is SVGAGI (reference sequence). V lost 7 bases and J 1 base, leaving 10 bases between the germline ends. CDR3 sequence (DNA): TGTGCCAGCACCTTTGACACGAACACTGAAGCTTTCTTT. The encoded protein is CASTFDTNTEAFF.

This clone was seen once. The V gene is TRBV6-5, the J gene TRBJ2-5, with TRBD2 matching 7 bases. The CDR3 length is 15 residues. In germline, CDR1 is MNHEY, CDR2 SVGAGI. The V gene end was trimmed by 0 bases and the J gene end by 5 bases; junction bases not matched to a gene: 6. This CDR3 is CASSYSGGGRETQYF. In nucleotides, the CDR3 is TGTGCCAGCAGTTACTCCGGCGGGGGTAGGGAGACCCAGTACTTC.

J is TRBJ2-6 and V is TRBV29-1; the D is unclear. Germline CDR1 reads SQVTM; CDR2 reads ANQGSEA. The CDR3 runs to 13 residues. Trimming took 4 bases from V and 4 from J, leaving 8 bases between them. This CDR3 is CSVGVTGANVLTF. In DNA form, the CDR3 reads TGCAGCGTTGGTGTAACAGGGGCCAACGTCCTGACTTTC.

CDR3 sequence reads: CASSQVLPGQGASEQYF. The CDR3 nucleotides read TGCGCCAGCAGCCAGGTTTTGCCGGGACAGGGGGCTTCCGAGCAGTACTTC. The chain recombines TRBV4-3 with TRBJ2-7, with 12 positions matching TRBD1. J lost 6 bases, V lost 3 bases, and 12 bases had no gene match. Germline V gives CDR1 LGHNA, CDR2 YSLEER. The CDR3 runs to 17 residues.

V usage is TRBV11-2 and J usage is TRBJ2-5, with a possible D match to TRBD2 (6 bases). V was cut by 5 bases and J by 2 bases, with 12 bases left in between. The germline CDR1 and CDR2 sequences are SGHAT and FQNNGV. CDR3 length equals 14 residues. This chain's CDR3 is CASSPFGGQETQYF. The CDR3 bases are TGTGCCAGCAGCCCTTTTGGGGGGCAAGAGACCCAGTACTTC.

The genes are TRBV19 and TRBJ2-5; a possible D gene is TRBD1 (6 bases). The CDR3 totals 14 residues. Trimming shortened V by 0 bases and J by 3 bases, and 8 bases separated the two germline ends. Germline V gene data show CDR1 as LNHDA and CDR2 as SQIVND (reference sequence). CDR3 nucleotides: TGTGCCAGTAGTATAGACGCAGGGGAAGAGACCCAGTACTTC. Its translation is CASSIDAGEETQYF. The variable domain in full, with the rest retrieved from reference TRBV19 and TRBJ2-5, is DGGITQSPKYLFRKEGQNVTLSCEQNLNHDAMYWYRQDPGQGLRLIYYSQIVNDFQKGDIAEGYSVSREKKESFPLTVTSAQKNPTAFYLCASSIDAGEETQYFGPGTRLLVL.

The V and J genes are TRBV7-2 and TRBJ1-4; 9 positions agree with TRBD1. V gave up 2 bases and J gave up 7 bases; unmatched junction bases: 5. CDR1 is SGHTA and CDR2 is FQGNSA in the germline V gene. The CDR3 extends over 15 amino acids. In DNA, the CDR3 is TGTGCCAGCAGCTTATTGGGACAGGGATCTGAAAAACTGTTTTTT. Protein sequence: CASSLLGQGSEKLFF. Supplemented by reference TRBV7-2 and TRBJ1-4, the full variable domain reads GAGVSQSPSNKVTEKGKDVELRCDPISGHTALYWYRQSLGQGLEFLIYFQGNSAPDKSGLPSDRFSAERTGGSVSTLTIQRTQQEDSAVYLCASSLLGQGSEKLFFGSGTQLSVL.

This clone was counted between two and nine times. The chain carries TRBV4-2 and TRBJ2-7, with 8 bases lining up with TRBD1. With V trimmed by 5 bases and J by 5 bases, 5 bases remained unmatched. The V gene's germline CDR1 is LGHNA and CDR2 YNFKEQ. This CDR3 contains 13 residues. This CDR3 is CASSLATGDEQYF. CDR3 nucleotide sequence: TGTGCCAGCAGCTTAGCGACAGGGGACGAGCAGTACTTC.

This clone was found once. The chain has TRBV15 and TRBJ1-5; 8 positions match TRBD1. CDR1 LNHNV and CDR2 YYDKDF come from the germline V gene (reference sequence). The CDR3 is 15 amino acids. J was trimmed by 5 bases and V by 8 bases; bases with no gene match: 11. The CDR3 protein is CATGKRQGRDQPQHF. The CDR3 nucleotides read TGTGCCACCGGAAAACGACAGGGGAGAGATCAGCCCCAGCATTTT.

V gene TRBV27 combines with J gene TRBJ2-2, with 10 positions matching TRBD1. This CDR3 has 15 residues. J was trimmed by 4 bases and V by 6 bases; bases with no gene match: 5. Per germline, CDR1 MNHEY and CDR2 SMNVEV (reference sequence). The CDR3 nucleotides are TGTGCCAGCAGACCCGGGACAGGGGCCACCGGGGAGCTGTTTTTT. This gives the protein CASRPGTGATGELFF.